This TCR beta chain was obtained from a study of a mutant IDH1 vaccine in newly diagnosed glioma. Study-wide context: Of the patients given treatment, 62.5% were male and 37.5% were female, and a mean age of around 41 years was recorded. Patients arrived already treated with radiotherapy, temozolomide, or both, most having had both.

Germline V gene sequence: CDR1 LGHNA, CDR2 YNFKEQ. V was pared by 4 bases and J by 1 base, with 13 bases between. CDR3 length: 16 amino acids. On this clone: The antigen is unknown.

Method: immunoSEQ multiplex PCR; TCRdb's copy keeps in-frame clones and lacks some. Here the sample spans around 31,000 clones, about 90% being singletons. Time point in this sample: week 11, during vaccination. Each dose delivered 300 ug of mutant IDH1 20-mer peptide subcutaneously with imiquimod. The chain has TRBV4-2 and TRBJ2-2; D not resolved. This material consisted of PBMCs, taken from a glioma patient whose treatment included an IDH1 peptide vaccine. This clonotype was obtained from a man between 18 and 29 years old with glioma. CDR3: CASSPRLLLNTGELFF. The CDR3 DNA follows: TGTGCCAGCAGCCCCCGGCTCCTCCTGAACACCGGGGAGCTGTTTTTT.